This T cell receptor beta chain was observed in a study of cytomegalovirus exposure and HLA in healthy donors (TCRdb year 2017). Turning to the overall study: According to a later analysis, the roughly 120 validation repertoires were produced on the same platform as the 666 repertoires of the first cohort. Along with the approximately 650-subject first cohort, a separate validation cohort of over 90 different subjects was used. The study combined high-throughput TCR immunosequencing, statistical association of individual TCRs with disease status, and machine learning to predict cytomegalovirus infection status. The study aimed to test whether cataloging public T cell receptors could reveal signatures of past pathogen exposure.

Reading the germline V gene gives CDR1 MDHEN and CDR2 SYDVKM. The V end loses 3 bases and the J end loses 5 bases, and a stretch of 10 bases separates them. From cysteine to phenylalanine, the CDR3 is 14 amino acids long. Left in the record is the CDR3 DNA by itself, 42 bases read in frame from the first base. This clone was counted once. Its antigen has not been determined. No base quality information exists; no much larger clone differs at one position. The donors were included in the validation cohort of over a hundred subjects, a group kept apart from the approximately 650-subject first cohort. General study outcomes and caveats: In vitro tests confirmed that a few of the cytomegalovirus-associated TCR beta chains recognize cytomegalovirus antigens. The classifier was reported to diagnose cytomegalovirus status with high specificity and sensitivity in both the original and validation cohorts. A total of about 180 TCR beta chains were listed by the study as associated with cytomegalovirus. Subsequent analysis determined that TCRs grouped into clusters in the first cohort also showed a tendency toward co-occurrence across the 90 to 150 validation repertoires, and roughly 95% of cluster scores exceeded 0. Across donors, most TCR sequences were observed very rarely, whereas some public TCRs were present in many individuals. According to the authors, the approach could potentially be generalized to other disease states and immunological phenotypes. A later analysis lacked HLA typing for the validation cohort, so it scored co-occurrence in that cohort across all 120 or so repertoires.

Libraries were constructed by the immunoSEQ multiplex PCR assay. As for how the authors treated the data: A statistical classification framework was built to diagnose cytomegalovirus status from the catalog of TCR beta chain sequences. Not all clones reach the TCRdb copy of this immuneACCESS table, which keeps in-frame sequences only. Checked studies attribute under half of the gap to unresolved V genes and leave the rest unexplained. D and trimming were read from the DNA, whereas the V and J calls and clone size are those reported in that table. For this sample the table gives fewer than 150,000 clones, of which almost 90% were detected only once. The ten largest make up approximately 7.5% of the sample.

Sequencing was performed on PBMCs. This sequence uses TRBV28 and TRBJ1-4, with no confident D gene call. The TCR sequence derives from a woman between 18 and 29 years old in good health and CMV-seropositive. The DNA is TGTGCCAGCAGTTTGGCCGTTTTGAATGAAAAACTGTTTTTT. This translates into CASSLAVLNEKLFF.